A single sample is the source of the 2 T cell receptor beta chains below, sequenced in a study of T cell responses to AZD1222 COVID-19 vaccine. Measured with immunoSEQ multiplex PCR; TCRdb has only the in-frame clones, and not every one. The table includes around 160,000 clones, 94% detected once. The sequencing here drew on peripheral blood, taken 28 days after the second AZD1222 dose. These TCRs come from an adult who received the AZD1222 COVID-19 vaccine.

V is TRBV7-9 and J is TRBJ1-2; 7 bases agree with TRBD1. The CDR3 is made up of 13 amino acids. J was trimmed by 6 bases and V by 0 bases; bases with no gene match: 1. Germline lookup yields CDR1 SEHNR and CDR2 FQNEAQ (reference sequence). In DNA, the CDR3 is TGTGCCAGCAGCTTAGCCGACAGGGATGGCTACACCTTC. Its translation: CASSLADRDGYTF.

CDR3 in amino acids: CAISEDYEQYF. The CDR3 region has the DNA TGTGCCATCAGCGAAGACTACGAGCAGTACTTC. The J gene is TRBJ2-7, the V gene TRBV10-3; D gene unclear. CDR1 ENHRY and CDR2 SYGVKD come from the germline V gene. The CDR3 is made up of 11 amino acids. Trimming took 6 bases from V and 3 from J, leaving 6 bases between them.